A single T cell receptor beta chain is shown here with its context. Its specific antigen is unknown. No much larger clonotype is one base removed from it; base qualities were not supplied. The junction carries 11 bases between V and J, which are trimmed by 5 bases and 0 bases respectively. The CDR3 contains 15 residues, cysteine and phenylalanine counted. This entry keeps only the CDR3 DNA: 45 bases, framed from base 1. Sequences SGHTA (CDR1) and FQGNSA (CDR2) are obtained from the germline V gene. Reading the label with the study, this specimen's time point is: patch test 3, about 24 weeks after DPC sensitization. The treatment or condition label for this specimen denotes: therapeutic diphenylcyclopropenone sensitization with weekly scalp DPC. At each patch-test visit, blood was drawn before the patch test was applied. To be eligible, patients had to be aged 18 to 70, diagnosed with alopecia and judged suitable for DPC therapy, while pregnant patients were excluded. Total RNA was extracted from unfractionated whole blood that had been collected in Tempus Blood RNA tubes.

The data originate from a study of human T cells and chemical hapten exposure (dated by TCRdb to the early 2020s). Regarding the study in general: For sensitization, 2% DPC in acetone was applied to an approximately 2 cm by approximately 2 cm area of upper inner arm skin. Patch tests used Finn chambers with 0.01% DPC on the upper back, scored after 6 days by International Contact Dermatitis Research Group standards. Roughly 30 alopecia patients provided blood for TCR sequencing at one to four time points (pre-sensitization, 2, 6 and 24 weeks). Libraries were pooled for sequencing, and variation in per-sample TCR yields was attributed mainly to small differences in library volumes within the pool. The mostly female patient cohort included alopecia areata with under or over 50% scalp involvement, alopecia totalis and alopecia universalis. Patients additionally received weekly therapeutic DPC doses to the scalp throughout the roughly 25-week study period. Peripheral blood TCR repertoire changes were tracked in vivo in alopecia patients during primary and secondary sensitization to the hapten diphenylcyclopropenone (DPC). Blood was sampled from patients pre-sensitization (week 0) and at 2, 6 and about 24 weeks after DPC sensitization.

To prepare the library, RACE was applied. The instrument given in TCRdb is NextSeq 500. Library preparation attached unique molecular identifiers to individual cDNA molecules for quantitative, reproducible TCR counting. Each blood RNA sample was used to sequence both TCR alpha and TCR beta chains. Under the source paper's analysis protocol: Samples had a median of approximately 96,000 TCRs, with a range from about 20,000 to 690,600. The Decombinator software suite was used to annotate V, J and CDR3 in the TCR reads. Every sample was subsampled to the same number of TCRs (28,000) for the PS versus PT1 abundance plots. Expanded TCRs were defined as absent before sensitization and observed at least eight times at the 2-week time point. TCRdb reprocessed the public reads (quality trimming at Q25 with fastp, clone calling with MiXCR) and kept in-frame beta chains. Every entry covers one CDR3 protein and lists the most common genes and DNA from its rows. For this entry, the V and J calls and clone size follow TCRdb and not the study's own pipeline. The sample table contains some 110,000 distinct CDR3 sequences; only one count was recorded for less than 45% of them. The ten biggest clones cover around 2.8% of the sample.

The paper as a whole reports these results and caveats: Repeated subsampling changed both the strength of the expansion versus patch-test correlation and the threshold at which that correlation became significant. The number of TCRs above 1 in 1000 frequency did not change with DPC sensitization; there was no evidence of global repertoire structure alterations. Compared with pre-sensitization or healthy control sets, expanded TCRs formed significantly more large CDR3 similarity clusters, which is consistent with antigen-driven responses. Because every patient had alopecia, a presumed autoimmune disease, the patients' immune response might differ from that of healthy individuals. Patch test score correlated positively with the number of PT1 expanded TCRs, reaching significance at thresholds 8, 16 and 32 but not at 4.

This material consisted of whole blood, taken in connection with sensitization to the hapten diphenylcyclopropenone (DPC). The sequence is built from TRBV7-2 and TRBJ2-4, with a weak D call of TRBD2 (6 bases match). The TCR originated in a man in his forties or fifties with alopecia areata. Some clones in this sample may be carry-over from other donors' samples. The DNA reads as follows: TGTGCCAGCAGCCGCGGGGCAATAGCCAAAAACATTCAGTACTTC. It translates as CASSRGAIAKNIQYF.